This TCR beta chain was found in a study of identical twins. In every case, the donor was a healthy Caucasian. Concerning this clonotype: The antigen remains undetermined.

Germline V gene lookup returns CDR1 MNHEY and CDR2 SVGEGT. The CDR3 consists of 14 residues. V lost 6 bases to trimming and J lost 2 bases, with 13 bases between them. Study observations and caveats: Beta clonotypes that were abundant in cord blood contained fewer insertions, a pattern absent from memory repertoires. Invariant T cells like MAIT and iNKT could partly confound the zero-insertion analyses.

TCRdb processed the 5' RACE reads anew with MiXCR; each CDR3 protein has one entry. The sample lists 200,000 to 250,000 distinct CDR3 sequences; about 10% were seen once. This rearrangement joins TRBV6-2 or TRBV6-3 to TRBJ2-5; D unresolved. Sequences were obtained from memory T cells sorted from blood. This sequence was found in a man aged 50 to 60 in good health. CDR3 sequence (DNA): TGTGCCAGCAGGAGACCCAATACACAAGAGACCCAGTACTTC. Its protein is CASRRPNTQETQYF.